This TCR beta chain appears in the sequencing data of a study of shared clonotypes between healthy human individuals. Donation came from healthy HIV-negative adults that had no recent acute infections or vaccinations. Trimming stripped 0 bases from V and 1 base from J, with 18 bases between. Germline V gene lookup returns CDR1 SGDLS and CDR2 YYNGEE. CDR3 length: 18 amino acids. As to this clone: Its matching antigen is unknown.

Whole-study results and caveats: The four-donor shared clonotypes exceeded non-shared clonotypes in generation probability, with non-shared ones scoring lower.

Repertoires were generated with immunoSEQ multiplex PCR, while TCRdb's copy carries only in-frame clones and drops some. The table has some 2,500,000 clones, approximately 94% seen once. The source of this sequence is a man between 18 and 29 years old in good health. Some clones in this sample may be carry-over from other donors' samples. The sequenced sample consisted of naive CD4+ T cells from PBMCs. Subset denoted: CD45RA+ positively selected. This chain joins TRBV9 and TRBJ2-3, with D possibly being TRBD1 or TRBD2 (6 bases each). In nucleotides, the CDR3 is TGTGCCAGCAGCGTAGGAGGGGGGTCTAGGGCGGGCACAGATACGCAGTATTTT. Translating it yields CASSVGGGSRAGTDTQYF.